Below are 16 T cell receptor beta chains sequenced from a single sample in a study of T cells after yellow fever vaccination. TCRdb fed the 5' RACE reads into MiXCR, producing one record per CDR3 protein. The sample holds under 600,000 distinct CDR3 sequences, 21% seen once. The sequencing here drew on PBMCs, taken approximately 22 days after the first yellow fever vaccination. These receptors came from a man aged 18 to 29 who received the YFV17D yellow fever vaccine.

This clonotype was observed a handful of times. This rearrangement joins TRBV9 to TRBJ2-3; possibly TRBD1 for D (5 bases). This CDR3 comprises 17 residues. CDR1 and CDR2 (germline): SGDLS, YYNGEE. V was trimmed by 0 bases and J by 0 bases, leaving 14 bases between them. The CDR3 nucleotides are TGTGCCAGCAGCGTAGGCTATCTAGGGGCTAGCACAGATACGCAGTATTTT. Translation gives CASSVGYLGASTDTQYF.

The chain uses TRBV29-1 and TRBJ2-3; 8 bases are a match to TRBD1. This CDR3 spans 15 amino acids. Germline V gene data show CDR1 as SQVTM and CDR2 as ANQGSEA. Germline trimming cut 4 bases from V and 3 bases from J; bases unmatched to any gene: 9. CDR3 DNA: TGCAGCGTTGTTCGGGACAGGTCTTTGACAGATACGCAGTATTTT. Translating gives CSVVRDRSLTDTQYF.

V usage is TRBV7-6 and J usage is TRBJ1-1, with D perhaps matching TRBD1 (5 bases). This CDR3 has 17 residues. The germline V gene has CDR1 SGHVS and CDR2 FNYEAQ. V dropped 1 base and J dropped 1 base, with 16 bases sitting between them. DNA of the CDR3: TGTGCCAGCAGCTTAGGCCCTCGGGGGGGGGAGAACACTGAAGCTTTCTTT. Residues: CASSLGPRGGENTEAFF.

This chain joins TRBV6-1 and TRBJ1-6; 7 bases agree with TRBD1. Per the germline V gene, CDR1 is MNHNS and CDR2 is SASEGT. Trimming cost V 1 base and J 9 bases; bases outside gene matches: 6. The CDR3 is made up of 15 amino acids. The CDR3 bases are TGTGCCAGCAGTGAAGGGACAGGAGGGGTTTCACCCCTCCACTTT. The encoded protein is CASSEGTGGVSPLHF.

In this sample, this clonotype turned up once. This CDR3 reads CASSPPERGIVGEQFF. The CDR3 nucleotides are TGTGCCAGCTCACCACCGGAAAGGGGGATCGTGGGTGAGCAGTTCTTC. The genes are TRBV18 and TRBJ2-1; TRBD1 is a possible D gene (6 bases). Trimming removed 0 bases at V and 9 bases at J, with 18 bases between. There are 16 residues in the CDR3. The germline V gene has CDR1 KGHSH and CDR2 LQKENI.

In this sample, this clonotype turned up a few times. This chain connects TRBV7-2 to TRBJ2-5; TRBD1 is a possible D gene (6 bases). Trimming removed 5 bases from V and 1 base from J, with 11 bases in between. The CDR3 has 14 amino acids. CDR1 and CDR2 (germline): SGHTA, FQGNSA. The CDR3 region is CASSRTGTQETQYF. CDR3 nucleotides: TGTGCCAGCAGCCGTACAGGGACCCAAGAGACCCAGTACTTC.

This clonotype was seen a few times. The CDR3 coding sequence is TGTGCCATCAGTGACGTGGGAATCTACGAGCAGTACTTC. Residues: CAISDVGIYEQYF. The V and J genes are TRBV10-3 and TRBJ2-7; D gene ambiguous. The V end lost 3 bases, the J end lost 3 bases, and 9 bases lay between the germline ends. Germline CDR1 is ENHRY and CDR2 is SYGVKD. The CDR3 loop spans 13 amino acids.

This clonotype was found a few times. The genes are TRBV5-1 and TRBJ2-1, with 10 bases matching TRBD2. This CDR3 spans 15 amino acids. V lost 0 bases and J lost 9; bases outside the gene matches: 6. The germline CDR1 and CDR2 sequences are SGHRS and YFSETQ. CDR3 loop: CASSLGSRTSGEQFF. For the CDR3, the DNA is TGCGCCAGCAGCTTGGGGTCACGGACTAGCGGTGAGCAGTTCTTC. Filled out from reference TRBV5-1 and TRBJ2-1, the complete variable domain reads KAGVTQTPRYLIKTRGQQVTLSCSPISGHRSVSWYQQTPGQGLQFLFEYFSETQRNKGNFPGRFSGRQFSNSRSEMNVSTLELGDSALYLCASSLGSRTSGEQFFGPGTRLTVL.

This clonotype was counted between two and nine times. The chain has TRBV12-3 or TRBV12-4 and TRBJ2-2; D might be TRBD1 or TRBD2, each matching 5 bases. The V end was cut by 1 base, the J end by 2 bases, with 14 bases between. CDR3 length: 17 amino acids. In DNA form, the CDR3 reads TGTGCCAGCAGTTTAGGGGGACCGATATTAAACACCGGGGAGCTGTTTTTT. Translating gives CASSLGGPILNTGELFF.

This clonotype has ten or more counts. The rearrangement links TRBV6-5 to TRBJ2-1; maybe TRBD2 (6 bases). V was cut by 2 bases and J by 0 bases, with 14 bases left in between. Germline V gene sequence: CDR1 MNHEY, CDR2 SVGAGI. This CDR3 comprises 17 residues. The CDR3 is CASSYSPAGLSYNEQFF. CDR3 nucleotide sequence: TGTGCCAGCAGTTACAGTCCTGCGGGGCTCTCCTACAATGAGCAGTTCTTC.

This clonotype has just a few counts. The CDR3 nucleotides read TGCGCCAGCAGCCAAGTTTATATAAACCCTGGTGGTGAAGCTTTCTTT. This translates into CASSQVYINPGGEAFF. The chain links TRBV4-1 to TRBJ1-1; D unresolved. The germline V gene has CDR1 MGHRA and CDR2 YSYEKL. The length of the CDR3 is 16 residues. The V gene lost 1 base and the J gene lost 7 bases, with 19 bases spanning the gap.

This clonotype was detected a few times. J is TRBJ2-2 and V is TRBV12-3 or TRBV12-4; 8 bases fit TRBD2. The CDR3 totals 14 residues. With V trimmed by 3 bases and J by 8 bases, 5 bases remained unmatched. Here the CDR3 reads CASSFWSGGGELFF. CDR3 in DNA: TGTGCCAGCAGTTTTTGGAGCGGGGGAGGGGAGCTGTTTTTT.

The chain has TRBV6-1 and TRBJ2-1; 10 positions agree with TRBD2. V gave up 6 bases and J gave up 4 bases; unmatched junction bases: 6. The CDR3 covers 15 residues. CDR1 is MNHNS and CDR2 is SASEGT in the germline V gene. The CDR3 nucleotides are TGTGCCAGCAGGGAACTAGCGGGGCCGTACAATGAGCAGTTCTTC. Encoded protein: CASRELAGPYNEQFF.

In its sample, this clonotype was seen a few times. The chain combines TRBV7-9 with TRBJ2-7, with TRBD2 identical over 10 bases. The germline CDR1 and CDR2 sequences are SEHNR and FQNEAQ (reference sequence). CDR3 length: 15 residues. The trim removed 5 bases at V and 5 bases at J, leaving 9 bases unmatched. The CDR3 nucleotides read TGTGCCAGCAGCAGGAGCGGGGGGGCCGGGAACGAGCAGTACGTC. It translates to CASSRSGGAGNEQYV.

The CDR3 reads CASSPTPGHETQYF. In DNA form, the CDR3 reads TGTGCCAGCTCACCCACACCGGGCCACGAGACCCAGTACTTC. The chain joins TRBV18 to TRBJ2-5; no clear D gene. CDR3 length equals 14 residues. Germline loops: CDR1 KGHSH, CDR2 LQKENI. Trimming took 3 bases from V and 5 from J, leaving 13 bases between them.

V and J are TRBV27 and TRBJ2-5; D call uncertain. The V and J ends lost 1 base and 0 bases respectively, with 15 bases between them. The CDR3 runs to 17 residues. CDR1 is MNHEY, CDR2 SMNVEV, per germline (reference sequence). The CDR3 DNA sequence: TGTGCCAGCAGTTTATTTACCCCGGCGGACCACCAAGAGACCCAGTACTTC. It specifies CASSLFTPADHQETQYF.